The 23 T cell receptor beta chains below all came from one sample that was sequenced in a study of shared clonotypes between healthy human individuals. Repertoires were generated with immunoSEQ multiplex PCR, while TCRdb's copy carries only in-frame clones and drops some. This repertoire shows about 1 million clones, 70% to 80% found once; its top ten account for over 1.3%. The specimen was memory CD4+ T cells sorted from blood. Subset: CD45RA-negative fraction. These receptors all come from a man younger than 35 in good health.

The chain recombines TRBV7-2 with TRBJ2-7; 7 bases match TRBD2. The CDR3 is 15 residues long. Germline CDR1 SGHTA, CDR2 FQGNSA. J lost 2 bases, V lost 5 bases, and 9 bases had no gene match. This chain's CDR3 is CASSAAGTSTYEQYF. The CDR3 DNA follows: TGTGCCAGCAGCGCAGCGGGGACGTCCACCTACGAGCAGTACTTC.

This chain uses TRBV11-2 with TRBJ1-1, with 11 bases fitting TRBD1. The CDR3 has 15 amino acids. Germline CDR1 and CDR2: SGHAT and FQNNGV. Trimming cost V 4 bases and J 5 bases; bases outside gene matches: 6. CDR3 sequence: CASSSSDRGLTEAFF. CDR3 nucleotides: TGTGCCAGCAGCTCGTCGGACAGGGGGCTGACTGAAGCTTTCTTT.

In this sample, this clone turned up once. The rearrangement links TRBV19 to TRBJ1-2; D unresolved. Germline lookup yields CDR1 LNHDA and CDR2 SQIVND (reference sequence). Trimming removed 10 bases at V and 5 bases at J, with 11 bases between. The CDR3 length is 11 residues. The DNA of the CDR3 is TGTGCCACAGCAGAGAGATATGGCTACACCTTC. Its translation is CATAERYGYTF.

The V and J genes are TRBV5-4 and TRBJ1-4; D remains ambiguous. Germline V gene data show CDR1 as SGHNT and CDR2 as YYREEE (reference sequence). The germline V and J ends were trimmed by 4 bases and 7 bases, with 20 bases remaining between them. The CDR3 spans 16 residues. Here the CDR3 DNA reads TGTGCCAGCAGCAAGGACTTGCCCTCCTGGGGTGAAAAACTGTTTTTT. Its protein is CASSKDLPSWGEKLFF.

The chain combines TRBV5-1 with TRBJ1-2; D is unclear. From germline, CDR1 is SGHRS and CDR2 YFSETQ. V was pared by 0 bases and J by 6 bases, with 15 bases between. This CDR3 region has 15 residues. CDR3 residues: CASSLGSEAVDGYTF. CDR3 DNA sequence: TGCGCCAGCAGCTTGGGATCGGAGGCGGTCGATGGCTACACCTTC.

This clone has only a few counts. This CDR3 is also generated by other DNA sequences in the sample. The chain recombines TRBV5-1 with TRBJ1-2; D is unresolved. The germline CDR1 and CDR2 sequences are SGHRS and YFSETQ. Deletions cut 4 bases from V and 2 bases from J, with 9 bases between. This CDR3 is built from 13 residues. This CDR3 reads CASSKDTNYGYTF. CDR3 in DNA: TGCGCCAGCAGCAAAGACACAAACTATGGCTACACCTTC. The complete variable domain, with remaining parts taken from reference TRBV5-1 and TRBJ1-2, reads KAGVTQTPRYLIKTRGQQVTLSCSPISGHRSVSWYQQTPGQGLQFLFEYFSETQRNKGNFPGRFSGRQFSNSRSEMNVSTLELGDSALYLCASSKDTNYGYTFGSGTRLTVV.

The chain is built from TRBV28 and TRBJ2-3; 8 bases fit TRBD1. Germline V gene data show CDR1 as MDHEN and CDR2 as SYDVKM. The V segment lost 5 bases and the J segment 2 bases; nucleotides outside the gene matches: 9. The CDR3 has 16 residues. The CDR3 region is CASSPGDRGLTDTQYF. The DNA of the CDR3 is TGTGCCAGCAGTCCAGGAGACAGGGGACTCACAGATACGCAGTATTTT.

This clone was seen just once. This chain's CDR3 is CASKQGVEGYTF. CDR3 DNA: TGTGCCAGTAAACAGGGGGTAGAGGGCTACACCTTC. The J gene is TRBJ1-2, the V gene TRBV2; 8 positions match TRBD1. V lost 9 bases and J lost 8; bases outside the gene matches: 8. This CDR3 contains 12 residues. CDR1 and CDR2 from the germline V gene are SNHLY and FYNNEI.

The chain couples TRBV6-1 to TRBJ1-1, with no clear D. The CDR3 spans 12 residues. The ends were cut back, 6 bases at V and 3 bases at J, with 8 bases in the middle. From germline, CDR1 is MNHNS and CDR2 SASEGT. The CDR3 nucleotides are TGTGCCAGCAGGACCCCGTACACTGAAGCTTTCTTT. It translates to CASRTPYTEAFF.

This clone was detected only once. The rearrangement joins TRBV5-8 to TRBJ2-1; 9 bases match TRBD1. The germline gives CDR1 SGHTS, CDR2 YDEGEE. The CDR3 has 15 amino acids. The trim removed 4 bases at V and 4 bases at J, leaving 6 bases unmatched. CDR3 in amino acids: CASSIGQGTYNEQFF. The CDR3 DNA reads as TGTGCCAGCAGCATAGGACAGGGGACATACAATGAGCAGTTCTTC.

V and J are TRBV11-2 and TRBJ2-7; 9 positions agree with TRBD2. The germline V gene encodes CDR1 SGHAT and CDR2 FQNNGV. The CDR3 totals 14 residues. Germline trimming cut 3 bases from V and 5 bases from J; bases unmatched to any gene: 5. The CDR3 spells CASSFTGLADEQYF. The CDR3 nucleotides are TGTGCCAGCAGCTTTACGGGACTAGCAGACGAGCAGTACTTC.

The chain recombines TRBV21-1 with TRBJ2-7. TRBV21-1 is a pseudogene locus. The CDR3 has 15 residues. CDR3 loop: CASSKARGRPYEQYF. The CDR3 bases are TGTGCCAGCAGCAAAGCCCGGGGACGGCCCTACGAGCAGTACTTC.

For this clone: The identical CDR3 is also encoded by other nucleotide sequences in the sample. The chain combines TRBV9 with TRBJ1-4; maybe TRBD1 (5 bases). V gave up 2 bases and J gave up 2 bases, with 10 bases separating them. Germline V CDR1 and CDR2: SGDLS, YYNGEE. The CDR3 is 15 residues long. CDR3 amino acids: CASSVGGGTNEKLFF. CDR3 coding DNA: TGTGCCAGCAGCGTCGGGGGAGGGACTAATGAAAAACTGTTTTTT.

As for this clone: A read error likely explains this, since a far larger clone differs by one base. V is TRBV4-1 and J is TRBJ1-1, with D possibly matching TRBD1 (6 bases). The CDR3 covers 15 residues. The ends were cut back, 3 bases at V and 10 bases at J, with 21 bases in the middle. Per germline, CDR1 MGHRA and CDR2 YSYEKL. CDR3 sequence: CASSQGSIRGRGAFF. The CDR3 DNA is TGCGCCAGCAGCCAGGGGTCAATAAGGGGCAGGGGAGCTTTCTTT.

This chain joins TRBV7-9 and TRBJ2-1; 7 positions agree with TRBD1. V dropped 6 bases and J dropped 7; count of bases not matched to a gene: 9. In germline, CDR1 is SEHNR, CDR2 FQNEAQ (reference sequence). This CDR3 has 14 amino acids. The CDR3 coding sequence is TGTGCCAGCAGACGGAATACAGGGGAAAATGAGCAGTTCTTC. It specifies CASRRNTGENEQFF.

This chain uses TRBV7-9 with TRBJ1-1; D gene ambiguous. Germline V gene data show CDR1 as SEHNR and CDR2 as FQNEAQ (reference sequence). Trimming took 4 bases from V and 0 from J, leaving 9 bases between them. This CDR3 region has 14 residues. CDR3 in amino acids: CASSYEELNTEAFF. CDR3 nucleotides: TGTGCCAGCAGCTACGAGGAACTGAACACTGAAGCTTTCTTT.

About this clone: It is likely a read error: a sequence one base away is far more abundant. The chain has TRBV7-2 and TRBJ2-7; TRBD1 aligns across 11 bases. Looked up from germline, CDR1 is SGHTA and CDR2 is FQGNSA. V lost 5 bases, J lost 3 bases, and 3 bases stayed unmatched. This CDR3 comprises 14 residues. The chain's CDR3 is CASSAGTGGYEQYF. Here the CDR3 DNA reads TGTGCCAGCAGCGCCGGGACAGGGGGCTACGAGCAGTACTTC.

This clone was detected ten times or more. The J gene is TRBJ1-2, the V gene TRBV30, with a possible D match to TRBD1 (5 bases). CDR1 is GTSNPN, CDR2 SVGIG, per germline (reference sequence). This CDR3 has 13 residues. V lost 3 bases, J lost 8 bases, and 16 bases lay in between. The DNA for the CDR3 is TGTGCCTGGAGCCGGGACCGCCCTCGGGGCTACACCTTC. Encoded protein: CAWSRDRPRGYTF.

The chain has TRBV4-2 and TRBJ1-2; D unresolved. From germline, CDR1 is LGHNA and CDR2 YNFKEQ. The V end lost 5 bases, the J end lost 3 bases, and 10 bases lay between the germline ends. The CDR3 has 13 residues. CDR3 residues: CASSTLTDYGYTF. In DNA form, the CDR3 reads TGTGCCAGCAGCACCCTGACGGACTATGGCTACACCTTC.

This clone appeared a single time. The chain is built from TRBV6-5 and TRBJ1-1; D might be TRBD1 (6 bases). This CDR3 contains 13 residues. CDR1 and CDR2 from the germline V gene are MNHEY and SVGAGI. Trimming pared 2 bases from V and 4 bases from J, leaving 8 bases between. The CDR3 reads CASSYGGPTEAFF. CDR3 in DNA: TGTGCCAGCAGTTACGGGGGCCCCACTGAAGCTTTCTTT.

This clone was counted a single time. The chain uses TRBV6-1 and TRBJ2-5; perhaps TRBD2 as D (7 bases). In germline, CDR1 is MNHNS, CDR2 SASEGT. V was shortened by 7 bases and J by 5 bases, with 11 bases between the two germline ends. CDR3 length equals 12 residues. CDR3 amino acids: CASKGGRETQYF. For the CDR3, the DNA is TGTGCCAGCAAGGGGGGGCGGGAGACCCAGTACTTC.

This clone was counted between two and nine times. The CDR3 DNA reads TGCAGCGTTGAACTGGTACACTCTGGAAACACCATATATTTT. Protein: CSVELVHSGNTIYF. The gene calls are TRBV29-1 and TRBJ1-3, with D unclear. Germline values: CDR1 SQVTM, CDR2 ANQGSEA. CDR3 length: 14 residues. Trimming shortened V by 2 bases and J by 0 bases, and 8 bases separated the two germline ends.

The rearrangement links TRBV30 to TRBJ2-5; no definite D call. Gene TRBJ2-7 matches the end of the DNA better, so the J call may be wrong. The germline CDR1 and CDR2 sequences are GTSNPN and SVGIG (reference sequence). This CDR3 has 14 amino acids. The CDR3 protein is CAWRPREPTYEQYF. Written as DNA, the CDR3 is TGTGCCTGGAGACCCCGCGAGCCAACCTACGAGCAGTACTTC.